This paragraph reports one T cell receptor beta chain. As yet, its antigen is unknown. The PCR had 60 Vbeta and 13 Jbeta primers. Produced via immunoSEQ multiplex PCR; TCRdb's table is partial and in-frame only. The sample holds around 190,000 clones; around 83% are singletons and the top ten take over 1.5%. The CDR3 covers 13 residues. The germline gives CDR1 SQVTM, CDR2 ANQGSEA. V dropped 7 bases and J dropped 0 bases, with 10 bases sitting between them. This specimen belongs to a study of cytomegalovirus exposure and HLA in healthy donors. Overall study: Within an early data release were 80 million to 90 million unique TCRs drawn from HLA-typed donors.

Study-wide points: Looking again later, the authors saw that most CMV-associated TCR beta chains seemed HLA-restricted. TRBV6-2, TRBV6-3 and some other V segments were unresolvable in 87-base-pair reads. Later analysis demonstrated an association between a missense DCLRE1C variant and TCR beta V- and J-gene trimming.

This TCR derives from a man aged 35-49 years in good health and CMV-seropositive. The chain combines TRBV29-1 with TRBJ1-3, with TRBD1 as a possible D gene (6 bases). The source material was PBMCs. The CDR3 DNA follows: TGCAGCGCCGGACAGAGCTCTGGAAACACCATATATTTT. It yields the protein CSAGQSSGNTIYF.